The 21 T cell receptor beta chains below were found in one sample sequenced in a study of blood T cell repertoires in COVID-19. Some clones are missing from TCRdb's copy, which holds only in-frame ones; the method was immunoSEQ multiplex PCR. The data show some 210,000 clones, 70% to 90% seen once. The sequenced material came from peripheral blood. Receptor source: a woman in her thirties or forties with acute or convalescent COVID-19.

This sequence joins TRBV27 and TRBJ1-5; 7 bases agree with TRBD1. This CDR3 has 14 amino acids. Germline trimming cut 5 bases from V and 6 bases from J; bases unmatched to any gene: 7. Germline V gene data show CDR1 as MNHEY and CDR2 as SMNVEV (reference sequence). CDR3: CASSPSRDSQPQHF. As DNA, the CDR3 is TGTGCCAGCAGTCCGTCCCGGGACAGTCAGCCCCAGCATTTT.

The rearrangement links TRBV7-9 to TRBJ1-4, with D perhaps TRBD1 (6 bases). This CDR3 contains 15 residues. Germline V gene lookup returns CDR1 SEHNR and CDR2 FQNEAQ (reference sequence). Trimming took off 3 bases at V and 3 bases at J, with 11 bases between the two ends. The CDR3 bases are TGTGCCAGCAGCTTGGGGACATCCCCTAATGAAAAACTGTTTTTT. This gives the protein CASSLGTSPNEKLFF.

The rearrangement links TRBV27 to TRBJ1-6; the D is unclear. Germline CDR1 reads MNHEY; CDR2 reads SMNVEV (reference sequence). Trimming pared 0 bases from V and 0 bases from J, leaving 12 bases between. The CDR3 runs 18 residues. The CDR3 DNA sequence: TGTGCCAGCAGTTTATCGGGCAGCCAATCCTCCTATAATTCACCCCTCCACTTT. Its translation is CASSLSGSQSSYNSPLHF.

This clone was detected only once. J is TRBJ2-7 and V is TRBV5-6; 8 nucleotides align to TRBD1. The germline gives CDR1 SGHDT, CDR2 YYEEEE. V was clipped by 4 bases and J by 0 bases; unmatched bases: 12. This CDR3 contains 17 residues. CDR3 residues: CASSQFGTGESSYEQYV. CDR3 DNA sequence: TGTGCCAGCAGCCAATTCGGGACAGGCGAGAGCTCCTACGAGCAGTACGTC.

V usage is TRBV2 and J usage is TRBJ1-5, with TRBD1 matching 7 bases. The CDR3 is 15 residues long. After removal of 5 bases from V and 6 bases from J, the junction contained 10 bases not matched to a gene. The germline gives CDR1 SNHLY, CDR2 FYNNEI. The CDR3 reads CASSLEGAAVQPQHF. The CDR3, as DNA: TGTGCCAGCAGTCTCGAGGGGGCTGCGGTTCAGCCCCAGCATTTT.

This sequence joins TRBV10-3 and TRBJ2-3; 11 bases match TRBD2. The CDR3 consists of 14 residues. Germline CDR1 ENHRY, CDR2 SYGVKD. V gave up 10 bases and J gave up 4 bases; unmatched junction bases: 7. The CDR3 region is CATQISGGADTQYF. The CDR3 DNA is TGTGCCACCCAGATTAGCGGGGGGGCAGATACGCAGTATTTT.

The CDR3 DNA reads TGTGCCAGCAGCTTAGCAACTAGCCTCGGGACCCAGTACTTC. Translating it yields CASSLATSLGTQYF. This sequence joins TRBV7-9 and TRBJ2-5; a weak D match, TRBD2 (6 bases). The CDR3 extends over 14 amino acids. Trimming took off 0 bases at V and 7 bases at J, with 12 bases between the two ends. Germline lookup yields CDR1 SEHNR and CDR2 FQNEAQ (reference sequence).

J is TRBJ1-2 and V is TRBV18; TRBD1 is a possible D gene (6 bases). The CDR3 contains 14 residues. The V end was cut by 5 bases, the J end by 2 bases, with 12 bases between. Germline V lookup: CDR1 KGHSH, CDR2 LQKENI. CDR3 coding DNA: TGTGCCAGCTCAACAGGAACAGGGAACTATGGCTACACCTTC. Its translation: CASSTGTGNYGYTF.

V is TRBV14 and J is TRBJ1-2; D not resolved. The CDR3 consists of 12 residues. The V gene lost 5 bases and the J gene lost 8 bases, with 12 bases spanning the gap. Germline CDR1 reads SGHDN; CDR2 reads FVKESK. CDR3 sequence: CASSYSLGGYTF. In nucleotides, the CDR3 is TGTGCCAGCAGCTACTCCCTCGGGGGCTACACCTTC. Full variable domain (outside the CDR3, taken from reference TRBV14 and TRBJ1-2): EAGVTQFPSHSVIEKGQTVTLRCDPISGHDNLYWYRRVMGKEIKFLLHFVKESKQDESGMPNNRFLAERTGGTYSTLKVQPAELEDSGVYFCASSYSLGGYTFGSGTRLTVV.

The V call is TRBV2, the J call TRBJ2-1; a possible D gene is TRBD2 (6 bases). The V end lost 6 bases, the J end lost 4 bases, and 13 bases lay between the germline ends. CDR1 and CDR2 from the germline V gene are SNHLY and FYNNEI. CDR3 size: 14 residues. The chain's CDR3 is CASRGPGEYNEQFF. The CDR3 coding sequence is TGTGCCAGCAGGGGGCCGGGGGAATACAATGAGCAGTTCTTC.

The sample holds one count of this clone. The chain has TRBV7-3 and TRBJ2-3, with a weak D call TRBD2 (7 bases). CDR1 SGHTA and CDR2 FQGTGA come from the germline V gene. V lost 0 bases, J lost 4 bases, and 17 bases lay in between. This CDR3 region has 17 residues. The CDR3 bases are TGTGCCAGCAGCTTAACTCCTGGCGGGGGCGGCGCAGATACGCAGTATTTT. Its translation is CASSLTPGGGGADTQYF.

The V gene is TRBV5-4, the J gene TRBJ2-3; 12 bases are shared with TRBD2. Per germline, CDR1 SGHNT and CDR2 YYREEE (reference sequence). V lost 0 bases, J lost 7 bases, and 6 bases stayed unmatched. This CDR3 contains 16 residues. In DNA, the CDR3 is TGTGCCAGCAGCTTGGCGGCTAGCGGGGGGGCTTATACGCAGTATTTT. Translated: CASSLAASGGAYTQYF.

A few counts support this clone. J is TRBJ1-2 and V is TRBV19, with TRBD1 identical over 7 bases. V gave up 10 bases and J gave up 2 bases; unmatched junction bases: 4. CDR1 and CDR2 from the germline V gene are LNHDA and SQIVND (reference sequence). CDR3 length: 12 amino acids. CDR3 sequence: CATRQGNYGYTF. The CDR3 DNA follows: TGTGCCACCCGACAGGGAAACTATGGCTACACCTTC.

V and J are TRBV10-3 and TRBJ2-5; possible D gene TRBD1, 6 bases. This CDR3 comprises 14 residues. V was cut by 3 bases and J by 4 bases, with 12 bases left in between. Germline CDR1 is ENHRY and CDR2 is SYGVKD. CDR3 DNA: TGTGCCATCAGTGATTCAGGGGTGAGAGAGACCCAGTACTTC. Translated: CAISDSGVRETQYF.

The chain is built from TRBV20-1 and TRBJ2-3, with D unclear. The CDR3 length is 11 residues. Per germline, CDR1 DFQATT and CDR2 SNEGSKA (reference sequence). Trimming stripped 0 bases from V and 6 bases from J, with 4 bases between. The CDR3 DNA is TGCAGTGCTAGAGACAGGGATACGCAGTATTTT. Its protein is CSARDRDTQYF.

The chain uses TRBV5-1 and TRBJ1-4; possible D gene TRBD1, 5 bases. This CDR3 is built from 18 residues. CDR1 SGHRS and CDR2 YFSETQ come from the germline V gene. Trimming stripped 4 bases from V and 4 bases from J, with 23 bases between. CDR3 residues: CASSAALGGGAHNEKLFF. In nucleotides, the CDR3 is TGCGCCAGCAGCGCCGCCCTCGGGGGAGGGGCCCATAATGAAAAACTGTTTTTT.

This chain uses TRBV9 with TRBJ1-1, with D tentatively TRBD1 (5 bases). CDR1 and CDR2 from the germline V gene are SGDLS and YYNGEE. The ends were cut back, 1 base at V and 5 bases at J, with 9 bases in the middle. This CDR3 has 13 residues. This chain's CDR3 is CASSVMGGTEAFF. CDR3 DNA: TGTGCCAGCAGCGTAATGGGGGGTACTGAAGCTTTCTTT.

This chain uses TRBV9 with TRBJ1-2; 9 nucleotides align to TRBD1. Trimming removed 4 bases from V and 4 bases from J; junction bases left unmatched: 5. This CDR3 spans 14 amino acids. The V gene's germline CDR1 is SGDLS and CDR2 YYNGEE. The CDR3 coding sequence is TGTGCCAGCAGCACGACAGGGGGAGGCTATGGCTACACCTTC. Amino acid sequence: CASSTTGGGYGYTF.

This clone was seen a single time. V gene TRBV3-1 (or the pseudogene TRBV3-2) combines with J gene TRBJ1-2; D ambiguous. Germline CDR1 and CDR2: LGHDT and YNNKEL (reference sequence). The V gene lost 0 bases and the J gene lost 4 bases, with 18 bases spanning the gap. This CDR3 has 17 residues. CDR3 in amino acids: CASSQDSGRARGYGYTF. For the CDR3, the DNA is TGTGCCAGCAGCCAAGACAGTGGGCGGGCTCGGGGCTATGGCTACACCTTC.

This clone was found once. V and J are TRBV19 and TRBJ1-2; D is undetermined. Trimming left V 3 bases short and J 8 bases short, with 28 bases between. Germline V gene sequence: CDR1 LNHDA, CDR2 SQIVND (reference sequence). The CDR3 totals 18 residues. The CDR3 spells CASSIGVAGEGLSSGYTF. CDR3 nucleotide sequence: TGTGCCAGTAGTATTGGGGTGGCTGGAGAGGGATTATCTAGCGGCTACACCTTC.

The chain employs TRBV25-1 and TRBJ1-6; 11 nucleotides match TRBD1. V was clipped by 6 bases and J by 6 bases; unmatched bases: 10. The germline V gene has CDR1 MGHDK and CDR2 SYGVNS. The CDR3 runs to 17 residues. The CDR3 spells CASSPAGQGDLNSPLHF. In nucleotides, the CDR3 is TGTGCCAGCAGCCCGGCGGGACAGGGGGATCTTAATTCACCCCTCCACTTT. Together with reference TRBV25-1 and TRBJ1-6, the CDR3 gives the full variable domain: EADIYQTPRYLVIGTGKKITLECSQTMGHDKMYWYQQDPGMELHLIHYSYGVNSTEKGDLSSESTVSRIRTEHFPLTLESARPSHTSQYLCASSPAGQGDLNSPLHFGNGTRLTVT.